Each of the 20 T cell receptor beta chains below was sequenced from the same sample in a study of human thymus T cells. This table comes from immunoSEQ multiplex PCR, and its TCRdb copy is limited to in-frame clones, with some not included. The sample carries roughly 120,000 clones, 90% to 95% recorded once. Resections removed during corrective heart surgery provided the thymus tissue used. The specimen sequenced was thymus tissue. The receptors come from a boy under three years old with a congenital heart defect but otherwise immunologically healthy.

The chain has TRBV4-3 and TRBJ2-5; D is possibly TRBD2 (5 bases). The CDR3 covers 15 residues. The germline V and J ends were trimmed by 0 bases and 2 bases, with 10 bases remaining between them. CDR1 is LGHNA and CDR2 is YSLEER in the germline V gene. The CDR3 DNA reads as TGCGCCAGCAGCCAAGATCAGCTAGCTCAAGAGACCCAGTACTTC. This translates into CASSQDQLAQETQYF.

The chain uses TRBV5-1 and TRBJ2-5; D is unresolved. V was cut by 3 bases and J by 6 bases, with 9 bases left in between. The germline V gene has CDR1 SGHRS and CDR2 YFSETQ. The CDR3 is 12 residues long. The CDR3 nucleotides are TGCGCCAGCAGCTCCCTCCCACAGACCCAGTACTTC. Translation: CASSSLPQTQYF.

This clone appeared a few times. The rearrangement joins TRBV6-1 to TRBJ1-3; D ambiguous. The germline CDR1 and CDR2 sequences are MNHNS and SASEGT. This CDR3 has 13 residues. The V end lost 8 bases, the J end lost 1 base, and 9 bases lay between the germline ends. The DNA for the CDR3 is TGTGCCAGCCGGGATAATTCTGGAAACACCATATATTTT. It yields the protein CASRDNSGNTIYF.

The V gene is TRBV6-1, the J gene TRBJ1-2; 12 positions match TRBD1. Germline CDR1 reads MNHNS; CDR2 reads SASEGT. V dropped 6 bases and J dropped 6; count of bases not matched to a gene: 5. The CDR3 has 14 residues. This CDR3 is CASRGDRGLNGYTF. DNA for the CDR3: TGTGCCAGCAGGGGGGACAGGGGGCTTAATGGCTACACCTTC.

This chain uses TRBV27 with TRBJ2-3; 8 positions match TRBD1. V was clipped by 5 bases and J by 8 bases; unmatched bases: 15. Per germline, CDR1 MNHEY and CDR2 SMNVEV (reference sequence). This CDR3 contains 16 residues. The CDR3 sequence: CASSTRNQGAGSTQYF. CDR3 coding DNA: TGTGCCAGCAGTACAAGAAACCAGGGGGCAGGCAGTACGCAGTATTTT.

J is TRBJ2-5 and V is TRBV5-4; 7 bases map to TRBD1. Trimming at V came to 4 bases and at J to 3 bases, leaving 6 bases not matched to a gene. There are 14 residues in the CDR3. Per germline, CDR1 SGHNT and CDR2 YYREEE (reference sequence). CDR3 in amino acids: CASSRRTGEETQYF. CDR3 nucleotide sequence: TGTGCCAGCAGCCGACGTACAGGGGAAGAGACCCAGTACTTC.

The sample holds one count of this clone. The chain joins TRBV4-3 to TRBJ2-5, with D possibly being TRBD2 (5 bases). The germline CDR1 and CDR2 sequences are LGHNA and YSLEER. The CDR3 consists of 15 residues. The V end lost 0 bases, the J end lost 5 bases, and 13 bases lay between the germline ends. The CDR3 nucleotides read TGCGCCAGCAGCCAAGATAGGACTGCCGGGGAGACCCAGTACTTC. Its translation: CASSQDRTAGETQYF.

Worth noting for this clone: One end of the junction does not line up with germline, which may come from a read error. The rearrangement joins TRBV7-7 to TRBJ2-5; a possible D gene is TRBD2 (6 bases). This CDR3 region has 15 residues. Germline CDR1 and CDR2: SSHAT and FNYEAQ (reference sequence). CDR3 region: CASSSVPASAETQYF. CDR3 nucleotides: TGTGCTAGCAGCTCGGTCCCGGCTAGCGCTGAGACCCAGTACTTC.

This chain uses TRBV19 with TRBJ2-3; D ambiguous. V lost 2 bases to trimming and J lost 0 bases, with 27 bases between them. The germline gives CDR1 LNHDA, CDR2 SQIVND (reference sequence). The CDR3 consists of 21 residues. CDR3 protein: CASSIYSGVRAHHTSTDTQYF. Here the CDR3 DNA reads TGTGCCAGTAGTATATATTCTGGGGTTCGAGCGCACCATACCAGCACAGATACGCAGTATTTT.

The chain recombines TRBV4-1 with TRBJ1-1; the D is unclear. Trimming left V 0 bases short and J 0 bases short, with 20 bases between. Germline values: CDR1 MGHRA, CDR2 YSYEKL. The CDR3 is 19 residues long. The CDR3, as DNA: TGCGCCAGCAGCCAAGAACGAGGCAGGAGGGTTATCATGAACACTGAAGCTTTCTTT. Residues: CASSQERGRRVIMNTEAFF.

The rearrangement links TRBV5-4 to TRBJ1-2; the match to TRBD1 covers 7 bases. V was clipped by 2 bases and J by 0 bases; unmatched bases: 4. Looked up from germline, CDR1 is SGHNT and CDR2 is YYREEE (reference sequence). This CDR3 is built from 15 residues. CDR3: CASSFPDRANYGYTF. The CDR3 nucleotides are TGTGCCAGCAGCTTTCCTGACAGGGCTAACTATGGCTACACCTTC. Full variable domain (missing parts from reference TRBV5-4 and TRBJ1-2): ETGVTQSPTHLIKTRGQQVTLRCSSQSGHNTVSWYQQALGQGPQFIFQYYREEENGRGNFPPRFSGLQFPNYSSELNVNALELDDSALYLCASSFPDRANYGYTFGSGTRLTVV.

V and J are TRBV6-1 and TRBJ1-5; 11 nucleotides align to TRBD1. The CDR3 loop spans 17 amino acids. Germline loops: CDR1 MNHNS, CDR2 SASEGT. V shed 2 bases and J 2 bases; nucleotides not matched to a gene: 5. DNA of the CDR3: TGTGCCAGCAGTGAAAGGACAGGGGGCGCGGGCAATCAGCCCCAGCATTTT. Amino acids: CASSERTGGAGNQPQHF.

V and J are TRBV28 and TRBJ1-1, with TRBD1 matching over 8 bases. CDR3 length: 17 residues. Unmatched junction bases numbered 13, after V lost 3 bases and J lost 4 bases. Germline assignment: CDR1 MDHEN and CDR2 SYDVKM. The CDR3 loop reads CASSLAHPRQGSTEAFF. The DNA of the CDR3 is TGTGCCAGCAGTTTGGCCCACCCCCGACAGGGGAGCACTGAAGCTTTCTTT.

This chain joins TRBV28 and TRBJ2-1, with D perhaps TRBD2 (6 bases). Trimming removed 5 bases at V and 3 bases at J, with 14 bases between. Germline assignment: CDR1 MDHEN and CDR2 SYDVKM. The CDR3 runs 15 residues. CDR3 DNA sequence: TGTGCCAGCAGTAGGGGACTCCAAGGCTACAATGAGCAGTTCTTC. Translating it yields CASSRGLQGYNEQFF. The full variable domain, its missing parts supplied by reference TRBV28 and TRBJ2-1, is DVKVTQSSRYLVKRTGEKVFLECVQDMDHENMFWYRQDPGLGLRLIYFSYDVKMKEKGDIPEGYSVSREKKERFSLILESASTNQTSMYLCASSRGLQGYNEQFFGPGTRLTVL.

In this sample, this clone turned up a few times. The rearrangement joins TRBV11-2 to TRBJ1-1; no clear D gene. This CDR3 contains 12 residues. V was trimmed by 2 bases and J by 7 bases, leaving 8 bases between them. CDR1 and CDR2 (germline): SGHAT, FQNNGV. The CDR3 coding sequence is TGTGCCAGCAGCTTAACGGGCCTTGAAGCTTTCTTT. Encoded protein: CASSLTGLEAFF.

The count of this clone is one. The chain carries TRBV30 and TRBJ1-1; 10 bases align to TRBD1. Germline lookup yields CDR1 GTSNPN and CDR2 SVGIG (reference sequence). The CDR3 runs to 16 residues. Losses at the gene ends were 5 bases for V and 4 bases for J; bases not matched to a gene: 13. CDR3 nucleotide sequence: TGTGCCTGGGGGTCGGGACAGGGGAAGTGGGGCACTGAAGCTTTCTTT. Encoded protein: CAWGSGQGKWGTEAFF. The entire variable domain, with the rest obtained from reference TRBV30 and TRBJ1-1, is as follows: SQTIHQWPATLVQPVGSPLSLECTVEGTSNPNLYWYRQAAGRGLQLLFYSVGIGQISSEVPQNLSASRPQDRQFILSSKKLLLSDSGFYLCAWGSGQGKWGTEAFFGQGTRLTVV.

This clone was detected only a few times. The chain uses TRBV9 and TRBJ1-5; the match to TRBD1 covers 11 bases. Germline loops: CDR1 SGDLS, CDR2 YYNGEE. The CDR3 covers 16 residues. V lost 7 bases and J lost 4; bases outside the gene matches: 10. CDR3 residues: CASWTGGEPTNQPQHF. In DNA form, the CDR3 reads TGTGCCAGCTGGACAGGGGGCGAACCTACTAATCAGCCCCAGCATTTT.

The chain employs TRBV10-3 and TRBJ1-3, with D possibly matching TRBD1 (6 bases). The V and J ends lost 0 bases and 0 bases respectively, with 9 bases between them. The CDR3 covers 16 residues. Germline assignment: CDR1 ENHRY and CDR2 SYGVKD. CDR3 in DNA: TGTGCCATCAGTGAGTCTACAGGGTACTCTGGAAACACCATATATTTT. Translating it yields CAISESTGYSGNTIYF.

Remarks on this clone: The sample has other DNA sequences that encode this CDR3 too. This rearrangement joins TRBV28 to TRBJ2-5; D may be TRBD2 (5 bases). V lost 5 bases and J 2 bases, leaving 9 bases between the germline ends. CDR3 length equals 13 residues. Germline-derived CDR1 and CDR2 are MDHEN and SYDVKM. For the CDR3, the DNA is TGTGCCAGCAGTCCACGGGAACAAGAGACCCAGTACTTC. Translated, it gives CASSPREQETQYF.

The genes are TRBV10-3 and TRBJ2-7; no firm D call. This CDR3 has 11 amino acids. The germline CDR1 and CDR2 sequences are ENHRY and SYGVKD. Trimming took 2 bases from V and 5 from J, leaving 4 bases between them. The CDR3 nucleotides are TGTGCCATCAGTGAGACCGACGAGCAGTACTTC. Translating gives CAISETDEQYF.